This TCR beta chain was captured by sequencing in a study of control samples from healthy donors and cancer patients. The trim removed 7 bases at V and 10 bases at J, leaving 10 bases unmatched. Germline loops: CDR1 SQVTM, CDR2 ANQGSEA. There are 13 residues in the CDR3. The repertoire was sequenced with immunoSEQ multiplex PCR; TCRdb's copy has only in-frame clones and lacks some. Seen here are 50,000 to 55,000 clones, around nine tenths observed once, and the top ten hold about 1.4%. Sequences were obtained from PBMCs. V and J are TRBV29-1 and TRBJ1-4, with TRBD1 matching 9 bases. The sequence was obtained from a man aged 35 to 55 with colorectal cancer. The CDR3 DNA sequence: TGCAGCGCTTCACAGGGGGCAGGAGGAAAACTGTTTTTT. This sequence encodes CSASQGAGGKLFF.